The 17 T cell receptor beta chains below come from one sample, sequenced in a study of Graves' ophthalmopathy and Graves' hyperthyroidism listed by TCRdb under 2018. For sequencing, an Illumina HiSeq 2000 was employed. TCR beta CDR3 regions were amplified from RNA transcripts for repertoire sequencing. HTBI primers and the Qiagen OneStep RT-PCR kit were used in a first-round RT-PCR, which was followed by a second-round multiplex PCR, size selection and purification. The public reads were quality trimmed at Q25 with fastp and then assembled into clones with MiXCR by TCRdb, keeping productive beta chains. Identical CDR3 proteins give one entry, which carries the most common genes and DNA. The sample has almost 40,000 distinct CDR3 sequences on record, 50% of them singletons. About 28% of the sample comes from the top ten. The specimen sequenced was peripheral blood. The receptors stem from an adult woman with stable Graves' hyperthyroidism.

This clonotype is medium-sized within its sample. The chain carries TRBV7-9 and TRBJ2-2, with D uncertain. CDR1 and CDR2 from the germline V gene are SEHNR and FQNEAQ (reference sequence). This CDR3 comprises 17 residues. Trimming removed 5 bases from V and 0 bases from J, with 16 bases in between. For the CDR3, the DNA is TGTGCCAGCAGCAAACGACCCCTTAGGGCGAACACCGGGGAGCTGTTTTTT. Translated: CASSKRPLRANTGELFF. Full variable domain (rest looked up from reference TRBV7-9 and TRBJ2-2): DTGVSQNPRHKITKRGQNVTFRCDPISEHNRLYWYRQTLGQGPEFLTYFQNEAQLEKSRLLSDRFSAERPKGSFSTLEIQRTEQGDSAMYLCASSKRPLRANTGELFFGEGSRLTVL.

The chain couples TRBV29-1 to TRBJ2-7; 10 nucleotides agree with TRBD1. Germline values: CDR1 SQVTM, CDR2 ANQGSEA. V lost 8 bases and J lost 5; bases outside the gene matches: 3. The CDR3 is made up of 11 amino acids. The CDR3 reads CSFGQGDEQYF. Here the CDR3 DNA reads TGCAGCTTCGGACAGGGGGACGAGCAGTACTTC.

This chain joins TRBV18 and TRBJ1-1; 7 positions match TRBD1. V lost 8 bases, J lost 2 bases, and 11 bases stayed unmatched. Germline values: CDR1 KGHSH, CDR2 LQKENI. The CDR3 is 15 residues long. In nucleotides, the CDR3 is TGTGCCAGCCCACTACGGGACAGTCGAAACACTGAAGCTTTCTTT. Protein sequence: CASPLRDSRNTEAFF. The full variable domain, completed using reference TRBV18 and TRBJ1-1, is NAGVMQNPRHLVRRRGQEARLRCSPMKGHSHVYWYRQLPEEGLKFMVYLQKENIIDESGMPKERFSAEFPKEGPSILRIQQVVRGDSAAYFCASPLRDSRNTEAFFGQGTRLTVV.

The sample holds many counts of this clonotype. The chain joins TRBV2 to TRBJ1-4; D not certain. The CDR3 runs to 13 residues. Trimming left V 2 bases short and J 6 bases short, with 7 bases between. Germline CDR1 SNHLY, CDR2 FYNNEI. CDR3 nucleotide sequence: TGTGCCAGCAGTGAATGGGTGTATGAAAAACTGTTTTTT. Residues: CASSEWVYEKLFF.

This clonotype is medium-sized within its sample. The chain employs TRBV10-2 and TRBJ2-2; no definite D call. There are 15 residues in the CDR3. Looked up from germline, CDR1 is WSHSY and CDR2 is SAAADI. The V gene lost 1 base and the J gene lost 0 bases, with 6 bases spanning the gap. CDR3 nucleotides: TGCGCCAGCAGTGAGTTTCTCGCGAACACCGGGGAGCTGTTTTTT. Its translation: CASSEFLANTGELFF.

This clonotype has at least ten counts. This chain connects TRBV3-1 to TRBJ2-7; 9 nucleotides align to TRBD1. Germline V lookup: CDR1 LGHDT, CDR2 YNNKEL (reference sequence). The CDR3 is made up of 16 amino acids. V lost 4 bases and J lost 4; bases outside the gene matches: 11. The CDR3 reads CASSLSTGTGIYEQYF. The DNA of the CDR3 is TGTGCCAGCAGCCTTTCAACCGGGACAGGGATTTACGAGCAGTACTTC.

This chain joins TRBV20-1 and TRBJ2-5, with D perhaps TRBD2 (6 bases). The CDR3 contains 13 residues. Germline V gene sequence: CDR1 DFQATT, CDR2 SNEGSKA (reference sequence). The V and J ends lost 6 bases and 4 bases respectively, with 15 bases between them. Here the CDR3 reads CSASSPGRETQYF. The CDR3 coding sequence is TGCAGTGCCAGCAGTCCCGGGAGAGAGACCCAGTACTTC.

This clonotype was counted once. This chain links TRBV2 with TRBJ2-5; the D gene is possibly TRBD1 (5 bases). The J call is uncertain, as TRBJ2-7 better fits the DNA end. The CDR3 runs 15 residues. Germline V lookup: CDR1 SNHLY, CDR2 FYNNEI. The CDR3 DNA reads TGTGCCAGCAGTGAAATCTGGGGCAGGGCGCTCGAGCAGTACTTC. It translates to CASSEIWGRALEQYF.

CDR3 sequence: CASTRDAGPNSPLHF. The CDR3 DNA is TGTGCCAGCACCCGGGACGCAGGGCCCAATTCACCCCTCCACTTT. The chain carries TRBV9 and TRBJ1-6; possible D gene TRBD1, 5 bases. The ends were cut back, 6 bases at V and 7 bases at J, with 17 bases in the middle. CDR1 and CDR2 from the germline V gene are SGDLS and YYNGEE. The length of the CDR3 is 15 residues.

The CDR3 loop is CASSVGGRAADTQYF. The DNA for the CDR3 is TGTGCCAGCAGCGTAGGCGGGAGGGCCGCAGATACGCAGTATTTT. V is TRBV9 and J is TRBJ2-3; 9 bases map to TRBD2. The germline V gene has CDR1 SGDLS and CDR2 YYNGEE. This CDR3 has 15 residues. Losses at the gene ends were 0 bases for V and 4 bases for J; bases not matched to a gene: 3.

This clonotype showed up many times. The CDR3 loop reads CASSVTAWTGGKETQYF. The CDR3 nucleotides are TGTGCCAGCAGTGTAACCGCCTGGACAGGGGGAAAAGAGACCCAGTACTTC. The gene calls are TRBV6-2 or TRBV6-3 and TRBJ2-5, with 10 bases fitting TRBD1. CDR1 is MNHEY and CDR2 is SVGEGT in the germline V gene. V lost 5 bases to trimming and J lost 3 bases; unmatched junction nucleotides: 12. The CDR3 extends over 17 amino acids.

The CDR3 loop reads CSVVTGDYGYTF. The DNA for the CDR3 is TGCAGCGTCGTGACAGGGGACTATGGCTACACCTTC. The chain links TRBV29-1 to TRBJ1-2, with TRBD1 matching 8 bases. V gave up 6 bases and J gave up 3 bases; unmatched junction bases: 3. The CDR3 length is 12 residues. Germline V gives CDR1 SQVTM, CDR2 ANQGSEA.

This sequence joins TRBV2 and TRBJ2-5; 15 nucleotides match TRBD2. There are 16 residues in the CDR3. The germline V gene encodes CDR1 SNHLY and CDR2 FYNNEI. The trim removed 6 bases at V and 6 bases at J, leaving 8 bases unmatched. CDR3 sequence: CASSRTSGRAGQTQYF. CDR3 nucleotide sequence: TGTGCCAGCAGCCGGACTAGCGGGAGGGCCGGGCAGACCCAGTACTTC.

This CDR3 reads CASSQKGFYEQYF. DNA for the CDR3: TGCGCCAGCAGCCAAAAGGGGTTCTACGAGCAGTACTTC. The chain employs TRBV4-1 and TRBJ2-7, with D perhaps matching TRBD1 (5 bases). Germline V gene lookup returns CDR1 MGHRA and CDR2 YSYEKL. Trimming removed 2 bases from V and 3 bases from J, with 8 bases in between. CDR3 length: 13 residues.

Worth noting for this clonotype: A much more abundant neighbour one base away suggests this may be a read error. The conserved closing phenylalanine or tryptophan is absent in this CDR3, likely reflecting a read error. The chain employs TRBV12-3 or TRBV12-4 and TRBJ1-5; D is uncertain. The V end lost 3 bases, the J end lost 3 bases, and 9 bases lay between the germline ends. The CDR3 covers 14 residues. The CDR3 protein is CASSLLALNQPQHS. CDR3 coding DNA: TGTGCCAGCAGTTTGCTGGCACTCAATCAGCCCCAGCATTCT.

The chain employs TRBV12-3 or TRBV12-4 and TRBJ1-5, with a weak D call TRBD1 (6 bases). This CDR3 comprises 15 residues. V lost 1 base and J lost 0, with 7 bases in between. In nucleotides, the CDR3 is TGTGCCAGCAGTTTAGAGGGGGGTAGCAATCAGCCCCAGCATTTT. Translated, it gives CASSLEGGSNQPQHF.

The chain recombines TRBV2 with TRBJ1-5; D not resolved. The V gene lost 8 bases and the J gene lost 7 bases, with 15 bases spanning the gap. The germline CDR1 and CDR2 sequences are SNHLY and FYNNEI. The CDR3 runs to 13 residues. The DNA of the CDR3 is TGTGCCAGCTCACTAGGAGGTTTGCAGCCCCAGCATTTT. The encoded protein is CASSLGGLQPQHF. Complete variable domain (other parts from reference TRBV2 and TRBJ1-5): EPEVTQTPSHQVTQMGQEVILRCVPISNHLYFYWYRQILGQKVEFLVSFYNNEISEKSEIFDDQFSVERPDGSNFTLKIRSTKLEDSAMYFCASSLGGLQPQHFGDGTRLSIL.